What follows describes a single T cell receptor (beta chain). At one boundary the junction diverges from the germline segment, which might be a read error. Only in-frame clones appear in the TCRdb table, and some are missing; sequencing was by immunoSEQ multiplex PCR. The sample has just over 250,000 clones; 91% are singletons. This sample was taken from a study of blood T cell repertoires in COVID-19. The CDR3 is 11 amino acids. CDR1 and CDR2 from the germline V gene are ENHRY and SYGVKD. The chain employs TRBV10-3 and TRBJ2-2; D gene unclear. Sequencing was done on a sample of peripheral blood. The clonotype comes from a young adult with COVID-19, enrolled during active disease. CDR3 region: CAISDTGELFF. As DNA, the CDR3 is TGTGCCATCAGTGACACAGGGGAGCTGTTTTTT.